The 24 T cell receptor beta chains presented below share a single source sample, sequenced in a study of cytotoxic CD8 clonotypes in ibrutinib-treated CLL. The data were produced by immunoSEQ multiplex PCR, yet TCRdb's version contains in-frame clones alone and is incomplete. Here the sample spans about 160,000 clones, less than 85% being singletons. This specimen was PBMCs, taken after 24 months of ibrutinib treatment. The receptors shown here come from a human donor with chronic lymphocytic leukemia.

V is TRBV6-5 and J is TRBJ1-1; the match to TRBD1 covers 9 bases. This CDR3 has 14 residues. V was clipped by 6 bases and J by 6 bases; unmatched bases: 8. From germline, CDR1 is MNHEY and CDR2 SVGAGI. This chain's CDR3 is CASRNRGRGAEAFF. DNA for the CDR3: TGTGCCAGCAGAAACAGGGGGCGCGGGGCTGAAGCTTTCTTT.

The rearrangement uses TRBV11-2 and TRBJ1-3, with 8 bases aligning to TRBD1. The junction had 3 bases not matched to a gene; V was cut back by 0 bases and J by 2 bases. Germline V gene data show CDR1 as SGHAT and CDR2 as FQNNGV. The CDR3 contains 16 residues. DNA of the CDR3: TGTGCCAGCAGCTTAGAGGGCAGGGGGCCTGGAAACACCATATATTTT. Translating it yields CASSLEGRGPGNTIYF.

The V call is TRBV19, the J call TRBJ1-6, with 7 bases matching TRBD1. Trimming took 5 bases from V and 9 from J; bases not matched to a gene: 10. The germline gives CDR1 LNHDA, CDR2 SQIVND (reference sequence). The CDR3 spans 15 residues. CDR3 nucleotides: TGTGCCAGTAGTCGATCCAGGGGGGGAGGTTCACCCCTCCACTTT. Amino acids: CASSRSRGGGSPLHF.

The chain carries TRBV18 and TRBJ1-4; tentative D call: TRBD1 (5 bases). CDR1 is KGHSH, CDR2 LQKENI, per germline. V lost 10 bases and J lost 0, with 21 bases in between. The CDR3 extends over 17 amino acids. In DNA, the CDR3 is TGTGCCATTCTCCGGGCAGGGCCGGAGACAACTAATGAAAAACTGTTTTTT. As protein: CAILRAGPETTNEKLFF.

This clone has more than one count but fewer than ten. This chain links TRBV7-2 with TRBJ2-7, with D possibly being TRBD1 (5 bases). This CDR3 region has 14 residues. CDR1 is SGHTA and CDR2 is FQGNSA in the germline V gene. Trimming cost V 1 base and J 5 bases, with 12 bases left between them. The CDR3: CASSLGGTLNEQYF. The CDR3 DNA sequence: TGTGCCAGCAGCTTAGGGGGCACTTTGAACGAGCAGTACTTC.

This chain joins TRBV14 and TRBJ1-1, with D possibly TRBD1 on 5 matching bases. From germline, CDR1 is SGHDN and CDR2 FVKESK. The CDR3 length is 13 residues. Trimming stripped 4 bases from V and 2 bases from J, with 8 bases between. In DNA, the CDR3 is TGTGCCAGCAGCCTTACAGGTAACACTGAAGCTTTCTTT. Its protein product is CASSLTGNTEAFF.

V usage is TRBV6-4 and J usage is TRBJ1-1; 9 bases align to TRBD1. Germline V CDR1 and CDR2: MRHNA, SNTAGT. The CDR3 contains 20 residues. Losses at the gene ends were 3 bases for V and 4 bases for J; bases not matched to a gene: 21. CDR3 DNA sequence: TGTGCCAGCAGTGAATCTCCCTATGAGCACAGGGGGCGTAATAGCACTGAAGCTTTCTTT. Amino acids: CASSESPYEHRGRNSTEAFF.

The CDR3 sequence: CASSPYPPGGSYEQYF. The CDR3 coding sequence is TGTGCCAGCAGTCCTTACCCCCCGGGCGGATCGTACGAGCAGTACTTC. V is TRBV6-6 and J is TRBJ2-7; D call uncertain. Trimming pared 5 bases from V and 4 bases from J, leaving 21 bases between. The CDR3 contains 16 residues. Germline V gene lookup returns CDR1 MNHNY and CDR2 SVGAGI (reference sequence).

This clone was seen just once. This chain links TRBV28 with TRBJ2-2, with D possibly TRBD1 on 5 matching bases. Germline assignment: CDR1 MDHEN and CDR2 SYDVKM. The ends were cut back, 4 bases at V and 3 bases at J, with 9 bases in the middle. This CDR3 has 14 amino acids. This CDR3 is CASSSAGHTGELFF. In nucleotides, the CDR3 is TGTGCCAGCAGTTCAGCAGGGCACACCGGGGAGCTGTTTTTT.

The CDR3 loop reads CASSPAGKGDSPLHF. CDR3 nucleotides: TGTGCCAGCAGTCCAGCAGGGAAGGGCGATTCACCCCTCCACTTT. V gene TRBV27 combines with J gene TRBJ1-6, with TRBD1 as a possible D gene (5 bases). This CDR3 comprises 15 residues. Between the trimmed V and J ends, which lost 5 bases and 8 bases, there was a span of 16 bases. Germline assignment: CDR1 MNHEY and CDR2 SMNVEV (reference sequence).

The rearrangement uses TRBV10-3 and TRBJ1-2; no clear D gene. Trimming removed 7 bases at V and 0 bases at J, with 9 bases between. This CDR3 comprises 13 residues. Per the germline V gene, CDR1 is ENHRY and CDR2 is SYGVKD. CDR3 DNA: TGTGCCATCACCAAGGATACTAACTATGGCTACACCTTC. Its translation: CAITKDTNYGYTF.

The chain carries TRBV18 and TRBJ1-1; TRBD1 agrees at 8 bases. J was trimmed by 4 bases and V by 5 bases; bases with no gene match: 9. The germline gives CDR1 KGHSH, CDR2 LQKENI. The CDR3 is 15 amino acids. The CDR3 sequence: CASSALNQGATEAFF. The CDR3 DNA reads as TGTGCCAGCTCAGCACTAAATCAGGGGGCCACTGAAGCTTTCTTT.

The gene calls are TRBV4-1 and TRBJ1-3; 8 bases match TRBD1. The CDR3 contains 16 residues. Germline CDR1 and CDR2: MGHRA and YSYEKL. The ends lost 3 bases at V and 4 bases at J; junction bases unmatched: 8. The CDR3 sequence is CASSHGQGGRGNTIYF. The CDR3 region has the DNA TGCGCCAGCAGCCACGGACAGGGAGGAAGGGGAAACACCATATATTTT.

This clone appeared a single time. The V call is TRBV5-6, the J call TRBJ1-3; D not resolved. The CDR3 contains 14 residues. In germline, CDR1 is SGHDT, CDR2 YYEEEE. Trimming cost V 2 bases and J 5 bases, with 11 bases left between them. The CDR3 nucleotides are TGTGCCAGCAGCTTAGAGGCGCAGAGAAACACCATATATTTT. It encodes CASSLEAQRNTIYF.

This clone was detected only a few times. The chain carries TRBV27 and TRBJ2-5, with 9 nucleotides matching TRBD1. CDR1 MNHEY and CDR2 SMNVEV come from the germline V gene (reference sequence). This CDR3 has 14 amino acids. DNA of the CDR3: TGTGGAGCCCCAGAGGACAGGGGAAAAGAGACCCAGTACTTC. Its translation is CGAPEDRGKETQYF.

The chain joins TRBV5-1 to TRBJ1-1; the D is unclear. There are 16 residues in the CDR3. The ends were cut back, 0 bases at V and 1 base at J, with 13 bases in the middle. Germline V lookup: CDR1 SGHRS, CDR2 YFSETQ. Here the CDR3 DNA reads TGCGCCAGCAGCTTGGTAGCAGGAAGAAGGAACACTGAAGCTTTCTTT. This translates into CASSLVAGRRNTEAFF.

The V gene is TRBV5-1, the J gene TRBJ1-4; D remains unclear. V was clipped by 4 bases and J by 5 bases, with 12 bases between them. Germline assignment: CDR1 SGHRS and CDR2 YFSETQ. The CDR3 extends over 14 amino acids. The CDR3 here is CASSPGITNEKLFF. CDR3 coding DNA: TGCGCCAGCAGCCCTGGGATAACGAATGAAAAACTGTTTTTT. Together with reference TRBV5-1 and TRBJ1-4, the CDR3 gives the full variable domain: KAGVTQTPRYLIKTRGQQVTLSCSPISGHRSVSWYQQTPGQGLQFLFEYFSETQRNKGNFPGRFSGRQFSNSRSEMNVSTLELGDSALYLCASSPGITNEKLFFGSGTQLSVL.

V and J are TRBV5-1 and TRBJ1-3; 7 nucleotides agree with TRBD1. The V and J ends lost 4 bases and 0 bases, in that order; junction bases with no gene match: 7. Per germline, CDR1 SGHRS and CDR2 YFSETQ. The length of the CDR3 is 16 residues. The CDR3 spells CASSTGQVSSGNTIYF. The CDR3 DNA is TGCGCCAGCAGCACTGGACAGGTTAGCTCTGGAAACACCATATATTTT.

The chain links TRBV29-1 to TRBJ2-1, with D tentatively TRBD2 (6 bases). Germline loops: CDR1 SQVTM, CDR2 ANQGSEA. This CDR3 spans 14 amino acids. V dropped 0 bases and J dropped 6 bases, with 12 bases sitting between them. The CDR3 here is CSVEDRSGVNEQFF. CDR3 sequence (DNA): TGCAGCGTTGAAGATCGTAGCGGAGTCAATGAGCAGTTCTTC.

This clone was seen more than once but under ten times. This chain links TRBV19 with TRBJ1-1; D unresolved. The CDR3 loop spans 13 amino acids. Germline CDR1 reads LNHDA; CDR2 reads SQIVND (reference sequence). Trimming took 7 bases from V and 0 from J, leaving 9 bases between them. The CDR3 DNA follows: TGTGCCAGTACCTCGGGATTGAACACTGAAGCTTTCTTT. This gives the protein CASTSGLNTEAFF.

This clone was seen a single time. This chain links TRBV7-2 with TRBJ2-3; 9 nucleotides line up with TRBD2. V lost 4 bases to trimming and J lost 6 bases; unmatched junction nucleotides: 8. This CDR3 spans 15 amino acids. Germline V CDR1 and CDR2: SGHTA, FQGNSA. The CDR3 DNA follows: TGTGCCAGCAGCTACTCCGGGACTAGCAGCGATACGCAGTATTTT. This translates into CASSYSGTSSDTQYF.

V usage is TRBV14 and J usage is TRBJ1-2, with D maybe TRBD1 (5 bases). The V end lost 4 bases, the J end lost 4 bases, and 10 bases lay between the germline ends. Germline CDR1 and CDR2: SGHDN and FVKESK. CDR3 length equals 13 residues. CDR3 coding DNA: TGTGCCAGCAGCCTAAGGACAACCTATGGCTACACCTTC. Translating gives CASSLRTTYGYTF.

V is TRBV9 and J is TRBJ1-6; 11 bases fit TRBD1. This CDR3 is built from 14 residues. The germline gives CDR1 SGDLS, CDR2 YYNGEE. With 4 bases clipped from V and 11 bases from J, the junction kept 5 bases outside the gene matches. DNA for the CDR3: TGTGCCAGCAGCCTTGGGACAGGGGGTACACCCCTCCACTTT. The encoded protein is CASSLGTGGTPLHF.

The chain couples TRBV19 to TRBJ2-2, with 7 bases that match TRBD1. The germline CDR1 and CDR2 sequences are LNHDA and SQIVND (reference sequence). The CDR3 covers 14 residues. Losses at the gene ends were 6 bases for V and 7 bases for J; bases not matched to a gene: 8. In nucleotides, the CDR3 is TGTGCCAGTAGACCCGGGACAGCCCACGGGGAGCTGTTTTTT. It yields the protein CASRPGTAHGELFF. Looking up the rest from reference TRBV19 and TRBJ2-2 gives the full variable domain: DGGITQSPKYLFRKEGQNVTLSCEQNLNHDAMYWYRQDPGQGLRLIYYSQIVNDFQKGDIAEGYSVSREKKESFPLTVTSAQKNPTAFYLCASRPGTAHGELFFGEGSRLTVL.